Listed below are T cell receptor beta chains from one sample, sequenced in a study of CD8+CD57+ T cells in acquired aplastic anemia. MiXCR, run by TCRdb on the reads, gives a single entry per CDR3 protein. The table shows about 98,000 distinct CDR3 sequences, with around two thirds occurring only once. Sequences were obtained from sorted CD4+, CD8+, or CD8+CD57+ T cells (not recorded which) from PBMCs. These receptors were collected from a human donor with aplastic anemia. The CDR3 runs from the conserved cysteine through the conserved F or W. D genes are given only for firm matches. Rows give clone size only sometimes, using once, few, many, or a class for an expanded clone.

clone size,V gene,D gene,J gene,CDR3 DNA,CDR3 protein
-,TRBV6-5,-,TRBJ2-5,TGTGCCAGCAGTTACGTTGTCCAAGAGACCCAGTACTTC,CASSYVVQETQYF
few,TRBV10-3,-,TRBJ1-1,TGTGCCATCAGTGATCAATGGCAGATGATGAACACTGAAGCTTTCTTT,CAISDQWQMMNTEAFF
-,TRBV24-1,-,TRBJ2-5,TGTGCCACCAGTGATTTGCCCTCCGATGGGGAGACCCAGTACTTC,CATSDLPSDGETQYF
-,TRBV5-5,-,TRBJ2-7,TGTGCCAGCAGCTTGGGAAGGCAGTACGAGCAGTACTTC,CASSLGRQYEQYF
once,TRBV20-1,TRBD1,TRBJ2-7,TGCAGTGCTAGAAACTTACAGGGGCGGCGGTCCTACGAGCAGTACTTC,CSARNLQGRRSYEQYF
-,TRBV15,TRBD1,TRBJ1-5,TGTGCCACCAGCAGAGAGACAGGGGCAGCCGAGCATTTT,CATSRETGAAEHF
-,TRBV19,-,TRBJ2-3,TGTGCCACGGGGACAGATACGCAGTATTTT,CATGTDTQYF
-,TRBV24-1,-,TRBJ2-5,TGTGCCACCAGTGATTTTGAAGAGACCCAGTACTTC,CATSDFEETQYF
once,TRBV15,-,TRBJ1-1,TGTGCCACCAGCAGAGACTACGGGACGGCGAACACTGAAGCTTTCTTT,CATSRDYGTANTEAFF
-,TRBV5-1,-,TRBJ2-7,TGCGCCAGCAGCATTAGCCCCTACGAGCAGTACTTC,CASSISPYEQYF
once,TRBV29-1,TRBD2,TRBJ2-7,TGCAGCGTTGAACTCGGACTAGCGGGAAAGTACTTC,CSVELGLAGKYF
-,TRBV19,-,TRBJ2-2,TGTGCCAGTAGTATAAAGGAGCGTTACACCGGGGAGCTGTCTTTT,CASSIKERYTGELSF
once,TRBV20-1,-,TRBJ2-3,TGCAGTGCTCAGCCTAGCACAGATACGCAGTATTTT,CSAQPSTDTQYF
few,TRBV15,TRBD2,TRBJ2-3,TGTGCCACCAGGGCTCCGGGACTAGCGGGGCTAGATACGCAGTATTTT,CATRAPGLAGLDTQYF
-,TRBV20-1,-,TRBJ2-7,TGCAGTGCTAGTCAGGGTTACCACGAGCAGTACTTC,CSASQGYHEQYF
once,TRBV7-9,TRBD1,TRBJ2-7,TGTGCCAGCAGCTCCTCCGGGACAGGGAGGTTCGAGCAGTACTTC,CASSSSGTGRFEQYF
many,TRBV6-1,TRBD1,TRBJ2-1,TGTGCCAGCAGATCGGACAGGGCCCATGAGCAGTTCTTC,CASRSDRAHEQFF
few,TRBV24-1,-,TRBJ2-5,TGTGCCACCAGTGCCTCGGGCAGGGCCCTTGGAGAGACCCAGTACTTC,CATSASGRALGETQYF
-,TRBV14,-,TRBJ1-6,TGTGCCAGCAGCCAAGTGTATTCACCCCTCCACTTT,CASSQVYSPLHF
few,TRBV20-1,TRBD1,TRBJ2-3,TGCAGTGCTATTGGGACAGGCAACACAGATACGCAGTATTTT,CSAIGTGNTDTQYF
-,TRBV9,-,TRBJ2-3,TGTGCCAGCAGCGCTGCCAACGGGGCTACGCAGTATTTT,CASSAANGATQYF
few,TRBV7-9,TRBD1,TRBJ2-5,TGTGCCAGCAGCTCGAAAGGGGGCTTAGAGACCCAGTACTTC,CASSSKGGLETQYF
few,TRBV24-1,TRBD1,TRBJ2-3,TGTGCCACCAGTGATTCCCGGGACAGAACAGATACGCAGTATTTT,CATSDSRDRTDTQYF
-,TRBV20-1,-,TRBJ1-1,TGCAGTGCTACCGACTCAGGGGTTCTAGCTTTCTTT,CSATDSGVLAFF
-,TRBV20-1,-,TRBJ1-1,TGCAGTGCTAGAGACGGGGGATATGGCACTGAAGCTTTCTTT,CSARDGGYGTEAFF
-,TRBV12-3/TRBV12-4,-,TRBJ2-3,TGTGCCAGCAGCCTTGGGCTCACTAGCACAGATACGCAGTATTTT,CASSLGLTSTDTQYF
-,TRBV10-3,-,TRBJ2-5,TGTGCCATCAGTGGTCCCGAGGGTTTAGGAGAGACCCAGTACTTC,CAISGPEGLGETQYF
-,TRBV4-3,TRBD1,TRBJ1-3,TGCGCCAGCAGCCGAACTGGACAGGGATTCTCTGGAAACACCATATATTTT,CASSRTGQGFSGNTIYF
-,TRBV5-8,TRBD1,TRBJ1-5,TGTGCCAGCAGCAGACAGGGTCATCAGCCCCAGCATTTT,CASSRQGHQPQHF
-,TRBV19,-,TRBJ2-7,TGTGCCAGTAGTATTAGTACAGGCGAGCAGTACTTC,CASSISTGEQYF
few,TRBV24-1,TRBD1,TRBJ2-5,TGTGCCACCAGTGAAGGGGGCCGAGAGACCCAGTACTTC,CATSEGGRETQYF
-,TRBV25-1,-,TRBJ1-2,TGTGCCAGCAGTGGCCCCGGACAGACCTATGGCTACACCTTC,CASSGPGQTYGYTF
-,TRBV4-1,TRBD1,TRBJ2-7,TGCGCCAGCAGCCAAGCGGGGGACAGGGGGATCTCAGGCGAGCAGTACTTC,CASSQAGDRGISGEQYF
once,TRBV10-3,TRBD1,TRBJ1-2,TGTGCCATCAGCGGACAGGTGAACTATGGCTACACCTTC,CAISGQVNYGYTF
-,TRBV15,-,TRBJ1-6,TGTGCCACGGGGAGGGGTATTTCGCTGGGAGATTCACCCCTCCACTTT,CATGRGISLGDSPLHF
few,TRBV25-1,-,TRBJ1-1,TGTGCCAGCAATGGGAACACTGAAGCTTTCTTT,CASNGNTEAFF
-,TRBV7-9,-,TRBJ2-3,TGTGCCAGCAGCTTTACCCCTCGGCATACGCAGTATTTT,CASSFTPRHTQYF
-,TRBV2,-,TRBJ1-2,TGTGCCAGCAGTGAACGGTCTAAGGGGAACTATGGCTACACCTTC,CASSERSKGNYGYTF
-,TRBV29-1,-,TRBJ2-3,TGCAGCGTTGAAGAGGGACAAGATACGCAGTATTTT,CSVEEGQDTQYF
-,TRBV24-1,-,TRBJ2-1,TGTGCCACCAGTGAGGGACCGGATGAGCAGTTCTTC,CATSEGPDEQFF
-,TRBV19,-,TRBJ1-2,TGTGCCACCCAGGGAAGGGACAACTATGGCTACACCTTC,CATQGRDNYGYTF
-,TRBV2,-,TRBJ2-1,TGTGCCAGCAGTTTAGGGGGAGGGAGTGAGCAGTTCTTC,CASSLGGGSEQFF
-,TRBV19,-,TRBJ2-1,TGTGCCAGTAGTCCTCGCGCGTTCAATGAGCAGTTCTTC,CASSPRAFNEQFF
-,TRBV7-3,-,TRBJ1-4,TGTGCCAGCAGCTCTGGTCCAAATGAAAAACTGTTTTTT,CASSSGPNEKLFF
-,TRBV13,-,TRBJ2-5,TGTGCCAGCAGCGCAGGGACAGCGGGTCTCCAAGAGACCCAGTACTTC,CASSAGTAGLQETQYF